This T cell receptor (beta chain) originates from a study of identical twins. A universal primer site came from template switching; cDNA carried unique molecular identifiers. TCRdb processed the 5' RACE reads anew with MiXCR; each CDR3 protein has one entry. This repertoire shows 400,000 to 550,000 distinct CDR3 sequences, 20% to 25% found once; its top ten account for around 0.9%. Germline V CDR1 and CDR2: ENHRY, SYGVKD. V was clipped by 8 bases and J by 5 bases, with 16 bases between them. This CDR3 comprises 13 residues. These data are also associated with another study on T cells expressing NK-cell markers.

The sequencing input was CD4+ T cells sorted from blood. The sequence was obtained from a woman in her late teens or twenties in good health. V is TRBV10-3 and J is TRBJ2-7; D is perhaps TRBD2 (5 bases). CDR3 loop: CAIGRGEEDEQYF. CDR3 sequence (DNA): TGTGCCATCGGTCGGGGAGAGGAAGACGAGCAGTACTTC.